Listed here is a single T cell receptor (beta chain). Its antigen is not known. The data derive from a study of cytomegalovirus exposure and HLA in healthy donors. Study-level results: TCR beta V- and J-gene trimming, according to a later analysis, was linked to a missense DCLRE1C variant. Sequencing had likely introduced a cluster of highly shared sequence variants as an artifact. It emerged from a later analysis that several of the most significant clusters appeared to be linked to common viral pathogens.

Germline loops: CDR1 SGDLS, CDR2 YYNGEE. Trimming cost V 0 bases and J 4 bases, with 14 bases left between them. CDR3 size: 15 residues. Primers for the PCR totalled 60 Vbeta and 13 Jbeta. Repertoires were generated with immunoSEQ multiplex PCR, while TCRdb's copy carries only in-frame clones and drops some. The sample carries about 160,000 clones, more than 65% recorded once. This clonotype originated in a man aged 30 to 39 in good health and CMV-seronegative. The sample comprised PBMCs. The chain couples TRBV9 to TRBJ2-7; D is perhaps TRBD2 (5 bases). The CDR3 DNA follows: TGTGCCAGCAGCGTAGCCGGAGCGGCCGGATACGAGCAGTACTTC. This encodes CASSVAGAAGYEQYF.